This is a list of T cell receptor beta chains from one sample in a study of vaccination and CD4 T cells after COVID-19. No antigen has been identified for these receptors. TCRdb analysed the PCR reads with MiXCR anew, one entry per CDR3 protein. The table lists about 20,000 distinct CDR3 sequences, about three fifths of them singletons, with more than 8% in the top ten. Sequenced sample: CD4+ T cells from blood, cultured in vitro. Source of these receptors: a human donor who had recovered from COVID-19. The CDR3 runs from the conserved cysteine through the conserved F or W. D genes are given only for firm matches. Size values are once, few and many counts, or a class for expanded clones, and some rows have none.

TGTGCCAGCAGTTTACAGGGGCTGAACACCGGGGAGCTGTTTTTT CASSLQGLNTGELFF - TRBJ2-2 15 - TRBV12-3/TRBV12-4
TGCAGTGCTAGCACGGGGGTTAGTTGGGCTGAAGCTTTCTTT CSASTGVSWAEAFF few TRBJ1-1 14 - TRBV20-1
TGTGCCAGCAAACAGGCCGACCAATCTGGCTACACCTTC CASKQADQSGYTF - TRBJ1-2 13 - TRBV2
TGTGCCAGCAGTTACAGGGGGGACAGGAACAACTATGGCTACACCTTC CASSYRGDRNNYGYTF - TRBJ1-2 16 TRBD1 TRBV6-5
TGTGCCACCAGTGAAGTTGCGGTCGATACGCAGTATTTT CATSEVAVDTQYF - TRBJ2-3 13 - TRBV24-1
TGTGCCAGCAGTTTACAGGCAGGGACTTCTGGCTACACCTTC CASSLQAGTSGYTF - TRBJ1-2 14 - TRBV28
TGTGCCAGCAGACAGGATTTCTACGAGCAGTACTTC CASRQDFYEQYF - TRBJ2-7 12 - TRBV25-1
TGTGCCAGCGCATTTTCCGGGACAGAGAACACTGAAGCTTTCTTT CASAFSGTENTEAFF - TRBJ1-1 15 TRBD1 TRBV7-2
TGTGCCAGCAGCTTAGGGGGCTCCCCAAGGGAGCTGTTTTTT CASSLGGSPRELFF - TRBJ2-2 14 - TRBV11-2
TGCGCCAGCAGCAGGCCCCTTGGGAGGCTGCGTGGCTACACCTTC CASSRPLGRLRGYTF - TRBJ1-2 15 - TRBV4-1
TGCGCCAGCAGCCCAGGCGTGAGAGCGGGTGTATCCTACGAGCAGTACTTC CASSPGVRAGVSYEQYF - TRBJ2-7 17 - TRBV4-1
TGTGCCAGCAGTTTATGGGCCGGACGGGGTCCGGACTATGGCTACACCTTC CASSLWAGRGPDYGYTF - TRBJ1-2 17 - TRBV28
TGTGCCTGGAGTGGGGGTTACCATCAAGAGACCCAGTACTTC CAWSGGYHQETQYF - TRBJ2-5 14 - TRBV30
TGTGCCAGCAGCTTAGGTGTAGGGGGGGGTGAAAAACTGTTTTTT CASSLGVGGGEKLFF - TRBJ1-4 15 - TRBV7-2
TGCGCCAGCAGCCCAGGGACAGGCTATGGCTACACCTTC CASSPGTGYGYTF few TRBJ1-2 13 TRBD1 TRBV5-1
TGTGCCACCAGCAGAGATCGAACAGGGTCTTCCTTCGAGCAGTACTTC CATSRDRTGSSFEQYF - TRBJ2-7 16 - TRBV15
TGTGCCACTGCAGGGGGTGCTAGCACAGATACGCAGTATTTT CATAGGASTDTQYF - TRBJ2-3 14 TRBD1 TRBV24-1
TGCAGTGCTAGTTCCTTAACTCCGACCTACAATGAGCAGTTCTTC CSASSLTPTYNEQFF few TRBJ2-1 15 - TRBV20-1
TGTGCCAGCAGTTCCCTGCAGGGAACTAATGAAAAACTGTTTTTT CASSSLQGTNEKLFF - TRBJ1-4 15 - TRBV12-3/TRBV12-4
TGCAGTGCTAGAACCCGACAGGGATCGAATCAGCCCCAGCATTTT CSARTRQGSNQPQHF few TRBJ1-5 15 TRBD1 TRBV20-1
TGTGCCAGCAGTTTGGCCGGGTGGGCCAACGTCCTGACTTTC CASSLAGWANVLTF - TRBJ2-6 14 - TRBV12-3/TRBV12-4
TGTGCCATCAGCGGACAGGGATTCGCTAACTATGGCTACACCTTC CAISGQGFANYGYTF - TRBJ1-2 15 TRBD1 TRBV10-3
TGCAGTGCTAGCCTCGGGACTAGCGGTTCCTACGAGCAGTACTTC CSASLGTSGSYEQYF - TRBJ2-7 15 TRBD2 TRBV20-1
TGCAGTGCTGCACAGGGGGCTAGGGTCGGTCAGCCCCAGCATTTT CSAAQGARVGQPQHF - TRBJ1-5 15 TRBD1 TRBV20-1
TGTGCCAGCAGGATCGACAGGGCCCAGCCCCAGCATTTT CASRIDRAQPQHF - TRBJ1-5 13 TRBD1 TRBV2
TGTGCCAGCAGCTTATCCGGGGACACTGAAGCTTTCTTT CASSLSGDTEAFF few TRBJ1-1 13 - TRBV7-6
TGTGCCAGCAGCTATTATACTAGCTATAGTGAGCAGTTCTTC CASSYYTSYSEQFF - TRBJ2-1 14 - TRBV9
TGCAGTGCTCCTTCGACTGGGAAAGAGACCCAGTACTTC CSAPSTGKETQYF - TRBJ2-5 13 - TRBV20-1
TGTGCCAGCAACCTGGGGGCGGGGGCCAATCAGCCCCAGCATTTT CASNLGAGANQPQHF - TRBJ1-5 15 - TRBV6-2/TRBV6-3
TGTGCCTGGAGTGGGACAATTACCAACACTGAAGCTTTCTTT CAWSGTITNTEAFF - TRBJ1-1 14 - TRBV30
TGTGCCATCAGAACCGGGACAAATTCTCCCGAGCAGTACTTC CAIRTGTNSPEQYF - TRBJ2-7 14 - TRBV10-3
TGTGCCAGCAGCTCAGTGCCTAGCGGGACCCGCAATGAGCAGTTCTTC CASSSVPSGTRNEQFF - TRBJ2-1 16 TRBD2 TRBV3-1
TGTGCCAGCAGAAAAACGGGGGAGGCCCACATGAACACTGAAGCTTTCTTT CASRKTGEAHMNTEAFF - TRBJ1-1 17 - TRBV21-1
TGTGCCAGCAGCTCATGGACAGGGGAGGGAAACACCATATATTTT CASSSWTGEGNTIYF few TRBJ1-3 15 TRBD1 TRBV7-6
TGTGCCACCAGCAGAGGCGGACGGGACAGGGCCTATGGCTACACCTTC CATSRGGRDRAYGYTF - TRBJ1-2 16 TRBD1 TRBV15
TGCGCCAGCAGTCCCTCCGGGTCTAGGAACACTGAAGCTTTCTTT CASSPSGSRNTEAFF - TRBJ1-1 15 - TRBV10-1
TGTGCCAGCAGCCTGGACGGACCGAAAGAGCAGTACTTC CASSLDGPKEQYF - TRBJ2-7 13 - TRBV7-6
TGTGCCAGCAAACGGGGTTCGGACGAGCAGTACTTC CASKRGSDEQYF - TRBJ2-7 12 - TRBV6-2/TRBV6-3
TGTGCCAGCAGTTTTCTCAGGTATAGCAATCAGCCCCAGCATTTT CASSFLRYSNQPQHF - TRBJ1-5 15 - TRBV28
TGTGCCAGCGGGGAGGACATGAACACTGAAGCTTTCTTT CASGEDMNTEAFF - TRBJ1-1 13 - TRBV2
TGCAGTGCTAGGGGGGACGGGACTACAGATACGCAGTATTTT CSARGDGTTDTQYF - TRBJ2-3 14 - TRBV20-1
TGTGCCAGCAGTGAAGCTCAAGGGATTGGGGAGCTGTTTTTT CASSEAQGIGELFF - TRBJ2-2 14 - TRBV6-1
TGTGCCAGCAGCCAGGGACGCTTCAATCAGCCCCAGCATTTT CASSQGRFNQPQHF - TRBJ1-5 14 - TRBV7-2
TGCGCCAGCAGCCAAGATTATTGGGGATCGGATGGCTACACCTTC CASSQDYWGSDGYTF few TRBJ1-2 15 - TRBV4-3
TGTGCCAGCAGGCTCCGGGGCAACACTGAAGCTTTCTTT CASRLRGNTEAFF - TRBJ1-1 13 - TRBV12-3/TRBV12-4
TGTGCCAGCAGCCAAGGTCCGGGGGCAGGAAACACCATATATTTT CASSQGPGAGNTIYF - TRBJ1-3 15 - TRBV3-1
TGCGCCAGCAGTGACAATTCCAAAAACATTCAGTACTTC CASSDNSKNIQYF - TRBJ2-4 13 - TRBV10-1